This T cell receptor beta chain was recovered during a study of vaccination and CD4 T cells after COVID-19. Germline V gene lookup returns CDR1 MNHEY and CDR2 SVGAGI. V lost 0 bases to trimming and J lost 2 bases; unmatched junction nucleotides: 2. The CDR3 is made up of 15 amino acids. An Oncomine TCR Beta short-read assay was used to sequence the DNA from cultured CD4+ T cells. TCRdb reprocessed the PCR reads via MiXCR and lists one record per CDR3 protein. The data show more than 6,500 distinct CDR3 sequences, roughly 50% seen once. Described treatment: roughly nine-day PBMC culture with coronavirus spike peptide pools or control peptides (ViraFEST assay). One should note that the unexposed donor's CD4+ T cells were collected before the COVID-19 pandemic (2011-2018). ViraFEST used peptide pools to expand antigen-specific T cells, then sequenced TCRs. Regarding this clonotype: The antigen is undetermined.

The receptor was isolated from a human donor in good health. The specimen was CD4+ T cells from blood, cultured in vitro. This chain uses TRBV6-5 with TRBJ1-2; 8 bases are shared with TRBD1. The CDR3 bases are TGTGCCAGCAGTTACTCGCAGGGGGCGAACTATGGCTACACCTTC. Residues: CASSYSQGANYGYTF.